There are a few counts of the clone carrying this TCR beta chain. Its antigen is currently unknown. This specimen comes from a study of blood T cells in healthy people across ages. Study information: Capturing about one barcoded beta molecule per two T cells was achieved by template switching.

Together with a sample-barcoded 5' primer, a J-beta primer mix was included in a second PCR lasting about 7 to 11 cycles. Each CDR3 protein gets one entry after TCRdb re-called the 5' RACE reads with MiXCR. Counted here are hundreds of thousands of distinct CDR3 sequences, approximately 21% occurring once; the ten biggest clones make up roughly 3.7%. The study, taken as a whole, reports: Estimated diversity that came from one million T cells was considered an underestimate.

Healthy Caucasian individuals from Russia aged about 6 to 95 were enrolled as donors. Ten milliliters of peripheral blood were drawn from each donor. Deletions cut 6 bases from V and 7 bases from J, with 9 bases between. In germline, CDR1 is DFQATT, CDR2 SNEGSKA (reference sequence). This CDR3 has 10 amino acids. This chain joins TRBV20-1 and TRBJ1-1, with D perhaps matching TRBD1 (5 bases). The sequence came from a man between 65 and 85 years old in good health. The sequenced sample was blood. The CDR3 region has the DNA TGCAGTGCCAGTGGGGGTGAAGCTTTCTTT. It translates to CSASGGEAFF.